Each of the 3 T cell receptor beta chains below was sequenced from the same sample in a study of T cells after yellow fever vaccination. A single record per CDR3 protein comes from TCRdb applying MiXCR to the 5' RACE reads. This sample yields 500,000 to 650,000 distinct CDR3 sequences, of which 12% are seen a single time; about 15% belongs to the top ten. Sequenced material: PBMCs, taken on the day of the yellow fever booster vaccination. These receptors originate from a man aged 25-40 years who received the YFV17D yellow fever vaccine.

The rearrangement links TRBV20-1 to TRBJ2-1, with D unresolved. V was shortened by 6 bases and J by 5 bases, with 17 bases between the two germline ends. CDR1 and CDR2 from the germline V gene are DFQATT and SNEGSKA (reference sequence). The CDR3 length is 14 residues. The CDR3 DNA follows: TGCAGTGCCGCCCATGGAGTGATTAACAATGAGCAGTTCTTC. Its protein is CSAAHGVINNEQFF.

This clonotype was seen only a few times. V is TRBV24-1 and J is TRBJ2-1, with a weak D call TRBD1 (5 bases). CDR3 size: 13 residues. Deletions cut 10 bases from V and 2 bases from J, with 11 bases between. Germline loops: CDR1 KGHDR, CDR2 SFDVKD. The CDR3 loop is CATSVGPYNEQFF. CDR3 DNA: TGTGCCACGTCGGTGGGGCCCTACAATGAGCAGTTCTTC.

The V gene is TRBV5-4, the J gene TRBJ1-2; D is ambiguous. The CDR3 sequence is 14 residues long. Germline V lookup: CDR1 SGHNT, CDR2 YYREEE (reference sequence). V was cut by 6 bases and J by 2 bases, with 14 bases left in between. The CDR3 here is CASTLRSVNYGYTF. For the CDR3, the DNA is TGTGCCAGCACCCTTCGATCGGTAAACTATGGCTACACCTTC. Full variable domain (missing parts from reference TRBV5-4 and TRBJ1-2): ETGVTQSPTHLIKTRGQQVTLRCSSQSGHNTVSWYQQALGQGPQFIFQYYREEENGRGNFPPRFSGLQFPNYSSELNVNALELDDSALYLCASTLRSVNYGYTFGSGTRLTVV.